This TCR beta chain stems from a study of blood T cell repertoires in COVID-19. Study information: Acute and convalescent COVID-19 samples came from the United States, Italy and Spain. Sources were T cells, B-cell-depleted T cells, or PBMCs; the material itself was cDNA or gDNA.

Germline CDR1 and CDR2: SGHTA and FQGNSA. The CDR3 runs 13 residues. V lost 5 bases to trimming and J lost 7 bases, with 12 bases between them. Per the original data handling: The assay estimated nucleated cells by amplifying reference gene primers. Using immunoSEQ multiplex PCR, the repertoire was profiled, and TCRdb retains in-frame clones only, with some absent. The V and J calls and clone size were taken over from that table, and D and trimming were inferred from the DNA. The sample consists of tens of thousands of clones, 85% to 90% of them appearing once. The chain links TRBV7-2 to TRBJ1-3, with D uncertain. The sequenced sample consisted of peripheral blood. The TCR sequence derives from a woman of 80 years or more with acute or convalescent COVID-19. This CDR3 is CASSNSNGNTIYF. CDR3 in DNA: TGTGCCAGCAGCAACAGTAATGGGAACACCATATATTTT.